The 31 T cell receptor beta chains listed next were all sequenced from one sample in a study of glioma-infiltrating T cells. The iRepertoire nested amplicon-rescue multiplex PCR amplified TCR alpha and beta CDR3s from RNA. MiXCR, applied by TCRdb to the multiplex PCR reads, yields one record per CDR3 protein. The table lists over 90,000 distinct CDR3 sequences, roughly 30% of them singletons. The source material was glioma tissue, nonneoplastic brain tissue, or PBMCs (not recorded which). The receptor source for this set is a human donor with low-grade glioma or glioblastoma, undergoing nonglioma brain surgery, or in good health (not recorded which).

Many counts were recorded for this clonotype. The chain combines TRBV11-3 with TRBJ1-1; no clear D. V shed 0 bases and J shed 8 bases, with 7 bases lying between them. CDR1 SGHNT and CDR2 YENEEA come from the germline V gene. This CDR3 has 12 residues. The CDR3 sequence is CASSLERGEAFF. The CDR3 DNA sequence: TGTGCCAGCAGCTTAGAGCGGGGAGAAGCTTTCTTT.

This clonotype was seen ten or more times. The V call is TRBV6-1, the J call TRBJ1-3, with D possibly TRBD1 on 5 matching bases. Germline assignment: CDR1 MNHNS and CDR2 SASEGT. V was pared by 6 bases and J by 7 bases, with 19 bases between. This CDR3 is built from 15 residues. CDR3 nucleotides: TGTGCCAGCAGGAACCAGGGTAATAAGAGGAACACCATATATTTT. Translated, it gives CASRNQGNKRNTIYF.

The V and J genes are TRBV15 and TRBJ2-5; a weak D match, TRBD1 (5 bases). This CDR3 has 17 residues. Germline CDR1 is LNHNV and CDR2 is YYDKDF (reference sequence). V lost 3 bases to trimming and J lost 0 bases, with 17 bases between them. CDR3 in DNA: TGTGCCACCAGCAGTCCATATTTACAGGCTGACCAAGAGACCCAGTACTTC. Its translation is CATSSPYLQADQETQYF.

About this clonotype itself: This may stem from a read error, because a much larger clone lies one nucleotide away. The chain employs TRBV20-1 and TRBJ1-5, with a tentative D call TRBD1 (5 bases). This CDR3 contains 14 residues. Looked up from germline, CDR1 is DFQATT and CDR2 is SNEGSKA (reference sequence). CDR3: CSVGGTDGNQPQHF. The CDR3 DNA reads as TGCAGCGTTGGGGGTACAGATGGCAATCAGCCCCAGCATTTT.

This clonotype was observed once. This may stem from a read error, because a much larger clone lies one nucleotide away. This chain uses TRBV28 with TRBJ1-2, with 10 positions matching TRBD1. Germline assignment: CDR1 MDHEN and CDR2 SYDVKM. After removal of 9 bases from V and 7 bases from J, the junction contained 11 bases not matched to a gene. The CDR3 sequence is 14 residues long. For the CDR3, the DNA is TGTGCCAGAAGTCCCGGGACAGGGGACACTGGCTACACCTTC. Translation gives CARSPGTGDTGYTF.

Worth noting for this clonotype: This may be a read error: a much more frequent sequence differs by one nucleotide. This chain links TRBV7-3 with TRBJ2-3; D may be TRBD2 (6 bases). With 2 bases removed from V and 0 bases from J, the gap between germline ends came to 12 bases. Looked up from germline, CDR1 is SGHTA and CDR2 is FQGTGA. This CDR3 contains 16 residues. The CDR3 bases are TGTGCCAGCAGCTTAGGGCTCGGGGGTAGCACAGATACGCAGTATTTT. This sequence encodes CASSLGLGGSTDTQYF.

This rearrangement joins TRBV20-1 to TRBJ2-3, with 11 bases fitting TRBD2. Germline CDR1 and CDR2: DFQATT and SNEGSKA (reference sequence). With V trimmed by 5 bases and J by 11 bases, 9 bases remained unmatched. The CDR3 has 13 amino acids. CDR3 coding DNA: TGCAGTGCTTGTAGCGGGGGGGCACAGGGGCAGTATTTT. It encodes CSACSGGAQGQYF.

This clonotype was detected ten times or more. The CDR3 bases are TGTGCCAGCAGATTCGGAGAGACCCAGTACTTC. Protein: CASRFGETQYF. The gene calls are TRBV2 and TRBJ2-5; no clear D. In germline, CDR1 is SNHLY, CDR2 FYNNEI. V was trimmed by 6 bases and J by 4 bases, leaving 6 bases between them. There are 11 residues in the CDR3.

This clonotype was recorded many times. The chain uses TRBV7-8 and TRBJ2-1; D is unclear. Trimming took off 4 bases at V and 2 bases at J, with 12 bases between the two ends. The germline V gene encodes CDR1 SGHVS and CDR2 FQNEAQ. There are 15 residues in the CDR3. The chain's CDR3 is CASSSTALAYNEQFF. The CDR3 nucleotides are TGTGCCAGCAGCTCGACTGCCCTCGCCTACAATGAGCAGTTCTTC. Based on the CDR3 plus reference TRBV7-8 and TRBJ2-1, the full variable domain is GAGVSQSPRYKVAKRGQDVALRCDPISGHVSLFWYQQALGQGPEFLTYFQNEAQLDKSGLPSDRFFAERPEGSVSTLKIQRTQQEDSAVYLCASSSTALAYNEQFFGPGTRLTVL.

The chain joins TRBV2 to TRBJ2-1; TRBD1 might be the D (5 bases). Germline-derived CDR1 and CDR2 are SNHLY and FYNNEI. V was cut by 2 bases and J by 0 bases, with 8 bases left in between. The CDR3 loop spans 15 amino acids. This CDR3 reads CASSEWTYSYNEQFF. The CDR3 DNA follows: TGTGCCAGCAGTGAATGGACATACTCCTACAATGAGCAGTTCTTC.

This clonotype was counted between two and nine times. This may be a read error, as it is one base from a much larger clone. The CDR3 nucleotides are TGCAGTGCTAGAGATTTGGGACGTGGGGCTCTCTTT. This gives the protein CSARDLGRGALF. The chain joins TRBV20-1 to TRBJ1-1; TRBD1 might be the D (5 bases). Per the germline V gene, CDR1 is DFQATT and CDR2 is SNEGSKA (reference sequence). The CDR3 loop spans 12 amino acids.

The chain employs TRBV3-1 and TRBJ2-7; 7 bases map to TRBD1. Germline CDR1 reads LGHDT; CDR2 reads YNNKEL (reference sequence). Germline trimming cut 8 bases from V and 10 bases from J; bases unmatched to any gene: 5. The CDR3 sequence is 10 residues long. CDR3 region: CASPRQGQYF. The DNA of the CDR3 is TGTGCCAGCCCGAGACAGGGACAGTACTTC.

On this clonotype itself: A read error is possible here, since a much larger clone lies one base away. The chain has TRBV7-3 and TRBJ1-1, with a weak D call TRBD1 (6 bases). The germline CDR1 and CDR2 sequences are SGHTA and FQGTGA. The CDR3 runs to 14 residues. In DNA form, the CDR3 reads TGTGCCAGCAGCTTTACAGGGAGTAGCACTGAAGCTCTCTTT. Its translation: CASSFTGSSTEALF. The variable domain in full, with the rest retrieved from reference TRBV7-3 and TRBJ1-1, is GAGVSQTPSNKVTEKGKYVELRCDPISGHTALYWYRQSLGQGPEFLIYFQGTGAADDSGLPNDRFFAVRPEGSVSTLKIQRTERGDSAVYLCASSFTGSSTEALFGQGTRLTVV.

This chain connects TRBV7-2 to TRBJ2-1; a possible D gene is TRBD1 (6 bases). The germline V and J ends were trimmed by 5 bases and 3 bases, with 14 bases remaining between them. The CDR3 totals 15 residues. CDR1 is SGHTA, CDR2 FQGNSA, per germline. CDR3 coding DNA: TGTGCCAGCAGCCCAGGGGCTACCTACTACAATGAGCAGTTCTTC. Translated: CASSPGATYYNEQFF.

This sequence joins TRBV12-3 or TRBV12-4 and TRBJ2-7; no definite D call. This CDR3 is built from 14 residues. The V end was cut by 3 bases, the J end by 2 bases, with 11 bases between. CDR3 region: CASSLKGGTYEQYF. The CDR3 DNA follows: TGTGCCAGCAGTTTGAAGGGCGGAACCTACGAGCAGTACTTC.

The V gene is TRBV7-2, the J gene TRBJ1-2; 9 bases agree with TRBD1. Germline V lookup: CDR1 SGHTA, CDR2 FQGNSA. This CDR3 is 18 amino acids long. J gave up 2 bases and V 6 bases, and 16 bases lay outside the gene matches. CDR3: CASRFDERDRVLNYGYTF. The CDR3 DNA sequence: TGTGCCAGCAGATTCGATGAGAGGGACAGGGTTTTGAACTATGGCTACACCTTC.

As to this clonotype: Being one base from a much bigger clone, this may be a read error. The gene calls are TRBV2 and TRBJ2-3; TRBD2 is a possible D gene (5 bases). Germline V gene lookup returns CDR1 SNHLY and CDR2 FYNNEI. The V end was cut by 7 bases, the J end by 3 bases, with 14 bases between. CDR3 length: 14 residues. The CDR3 sequence: CASTPRTSTDTQYF. CDR3 bases: TGTGCCAGCACTCCCCGGACTTCAACAGATACGCAGTATTTT.

In this sample, this clonotype turned up many times. The chain recombines TRBV20-1 with TRBJ1-1; TRBD1 agrees at 8 bases. The CDR3 spans 15 residues. The V gene's germline CDR1 is DFQATT and CDR2 SNEGSKA (reference sequence). Trimming took 6 bases from V and 0 from J; bases not matched to a gene: 9. The CDR3 region has the DNA TGCAGTGCCCCATCCCAGACAGGGGTGAACACTGAAGCTTTCTTT. Encoded protein: CSAPSQTGVNTEAFF.

The table lists this clonotype with many counts. The chain is built from TRBV6-1 and TRBJ1-1; D unclear. This CDR3 has 11 amino acids. Germline V gene lookup returns CDR1 MNHNS and CDR2 SASEGT. Trimming took off 7 bases at V and 1 base at J, with 4 bases between the two ends. DNA of the CDR3: TGTGCCAGCAAACAGAACACTGAAGCTTTCTTT. Encoded protein: CASKQNTEAFF.

V usage is TRBV6-6 and J usage is TRBJ2-3, with 8 bases aligning to TRBD2. This CDR3 comprises 17 residues. After removal of 0 bases from V and 4 bases from J, the junction contained 9 bases not matched to a gene. CDR1 and CDR2 (germline): MNHNY, SVGAGI (reference sequence). The CDR3 sequence is CASSYSTKRGGSDTQYF. The CDR3 DNA reads as TGTGCCAGCAGTTACTCGACTAAACGGGGGGGCTCAGATACGCAGTATTTT.

The J gene is TRBJ2-3, the V gene TRBV4-1; D perhaps matches TRBD2 (6 bases). Trimming removed 1 base from V and 5 bases from J, with 13 bases in between. The CDR3 is 15 residues long. Germline loops: CDR1 MGHRA, CDR2 YSYEKL. Here the CDR3 reads CASSQVSGDQDTQYF. CDR3 DNA: TGCGCCAGCAGCCAAGTATCGGGGGATCAAGATACGCAGTATTTT.

DNA for the CDR3: TGCGCCAGCAGCTTGGGAGACAGGGGAAGTGAAAAACTGTTTTTT. It yields the protein CASSLGDRGSEKLFF. The rearrangement uses TRBV5-1 and TRBJ1-4; TRBD1 aligns across 8 bases. There are 15 residues in the CDR3. Trimming cost V 0 bases and J 7 bases; bases outside gene matches: 5. Germline V gene data show CDR1 as SGHRS and CDR2 as YFSETQ.

This clonotype appeared a few times. The gene calls are TRBV5-4 and TRBJ2-1; 8 nucleotides line up with TRBD2. Germline CDR1 is SGHNT and CDR2 is YYREEE (reference sequence). V gave up 0 bases and J gave up 0 bases; unmatched junction bases: 2. The CDR3 is 16 amino acids. For the CDR3, the DNA is TGTGCCAGCAGCTTGGATCTAGCGGGCTCCTACAATGAGCAGTTCTTC. This encodes CASSLDLAGSYNEQFF.

The sample holds many counts of this clonotype. The V and J genes are TRBV18 and TRBJ2-7, with 9 nucleotides matching TRBD1. Trimming cost V 5 bases and J 1 base; bases outside gene matches: 3. Per germline, CDR1 KGHSH and CDR2 LQKENI. The CDR3 totals 14 residues. CDR3: CASSSGTGSYEQYF. The DNA for the CDR3 is TGTGCCAGCTCATCCGGGACAGGGTCCTACGAGCAGTACTTC.

This clonotype was recorded only once. A much larger clone lies a single base off, so this may be a read error. The rearrangement links TRBV6-2 or TRBV6-3 to TRBJ1-2; no firm D call. In germline, CDR1 is MNHEY, CDR2 SVGEGT. Trimming left V 9 bases short and J 0 bases short, with 11 bases between. This CDR3 is 13 amino acids long. CDR3 residues: CARSHPANYGYTF. As DNA, the CDR3 is TGTGCCAGAAGTCACCCCGCTAACTATGGCTACACCTTC.

This clonotype was detected many times. The chain links TRBV7-2 to TRBJ2-3; D possibly corresponds to TRBD2 (6 bases). The CDR3 length is 15 residues. V gave up 5 bases and J gave up 2 bases, with 14 bases separating them. Germline V CDR1 and CDR2: SGHTA, FQGNSA. CDR3 region: CASSRGLSPTDTQYF. In DNA, the CDR3 is TGTGCCAGCAGCCGGGGACTTTCTCCCACAGATACGCAGTATTTT. Together with reference TRBV7-2 and TRBJ2-3, the CDR3 gives the full variable domain: GAGVSQSPSNKVTEKGKDVELRCDPISGHTALYWYRQSLGQGLEFLIYFQGNSAPDKSGLPSDRFSAERTGGSVSTLTIQRTQQEDSAVYLCASSRGLSPTDTQYFGPGTRLTVL.

V usage is TRBV4-2 and J usage is TRBJ1-2; 8 bases line up with TRBD1. The CDR3 has 15 amino acids. V was pared by 3 bases and J by 8 bases, with 11 bases of the junction left unmatched. Germline V lookup: CDR1 LGHNA, CDR2 YNFKEQ. The CDR3 bases are TGTGCCAGCAGCCAGACCCGTGGGACAGGAGAAGGCTACACCTTC. Its translation is CASSQTRGTGEGYTF.

This clonotype turned up a few times. The chain has TRBV29-1 and TRBJ1-2; a possible D gene is TRBD1 (5 bases). Germline CDR1 reads SQVTM; CDR2 reads ANQGSEA. The CDR3 covers 11 residues. V was trimmed by 4 bases and J by 6 bases, leaving 9 bases between them. CDR3 in amino acids: CSVGQNNGYTF. Here the CDR3 DNA reads TGCAGCGTTGGACAGAACAATGGCTACACCTTC. The full variable domain, rest sourced from reference TRBV29-1 and TRBJ1-2, is SAVISQKPSRDICQRGTSLTIQCQVDSQVTMMFWYRQQPGQSLTLIATANQGSEATYESGFVIDKFPISRPNLTFSTLTVSNMSPEDSSIYLCSVGQNNGYTFGSGTRLTVV.

On this clonotype: Possible read error: a much larger clone is one base away. The chain carries TRBV7-2 and TRBJ2-7; a weak D match, TRBD2 (6 bases). The CDR3 runs to 14 residues. CDR1 is SGHTA, CDR2 FQGNSA, per germline. This CDR3 reads CASSLYGSSYGQYF. Here the CDR3 DNA reads TGTGCCAGCAGCTTATACGGGAGCTCCTACGGGCAGTACTTC. The variable domain in full, with the rest retrieved from reference TRBV7-2 and TRBJ2-7, is GAGVSQSPSNKVTEKGKDVELRCDPISGHTALYWYRQSLGQGLEFLIYFQGNSAPDKSGLPSDRFSAERTGGSVSTLTIQRTQQEDSAVYLCASSLYGSSYGQYFGPGTRLTVT.

This clonotype was seen more than once but under ten times. The chain employs TRBV7-9 and TRBJ2-6; D remains unclear. The CDR3 contains 15 residues. Germline CDR1 and CDR2: SEHNR and FQNEAQ (reference sequence). V was pared by 4 bases and J by 0 bases, with 7 bases between. The CDR3, as DNA: TGTGCCAGCAGCTCTGACCACTCTGGGGCCAACGTCCTGACTTTC. Translated: CASSSDHSGANVLTF. The full variable domain, its missing parts supplied by reference TRBV7-9 and TRBJ2-6, is DTGVSQNPRHKITKRGQNVTFRCDPISEHNRLYWYRQTLGQGPEFLTYFQNEAQLEKSRLLSDRFSAERPKGSFSTLEIQRTEQGDSAMYLCASSSDHSGANVLTFGAGSRLTVL.

Of note for this clonotype: At one of its ends the junction is not consistent with the germline gene, which may arise from a read error. The J gene is TRBJ2-1, the V gene TRBV10-3, with TRBD1 matching 10 bases. The germline V gene has CDR1 ENHRY and CDR2 SYGVKD. CDR3 size: 15 residues. CDR3 residues: CAISLRQGAYNEEFF. The CDR3 DNA is TGTGCCATCAGTCTAAGACAGGGGGCCTACAATGAGGAGTTCTTC.